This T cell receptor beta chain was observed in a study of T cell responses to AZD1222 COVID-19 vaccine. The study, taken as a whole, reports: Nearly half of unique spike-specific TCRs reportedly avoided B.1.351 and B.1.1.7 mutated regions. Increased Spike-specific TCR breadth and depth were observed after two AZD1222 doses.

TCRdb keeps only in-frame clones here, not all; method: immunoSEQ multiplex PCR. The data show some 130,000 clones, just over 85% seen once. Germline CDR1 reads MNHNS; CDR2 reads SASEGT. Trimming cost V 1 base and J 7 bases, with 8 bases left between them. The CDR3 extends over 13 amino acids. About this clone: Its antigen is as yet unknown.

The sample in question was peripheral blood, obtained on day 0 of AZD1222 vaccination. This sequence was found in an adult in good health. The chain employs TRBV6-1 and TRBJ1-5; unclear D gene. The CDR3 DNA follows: TGTGCCAGCAGTGAAGGTGAGGAACAGCCCCAGCATTTT. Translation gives CASSEGEEQPQHF.